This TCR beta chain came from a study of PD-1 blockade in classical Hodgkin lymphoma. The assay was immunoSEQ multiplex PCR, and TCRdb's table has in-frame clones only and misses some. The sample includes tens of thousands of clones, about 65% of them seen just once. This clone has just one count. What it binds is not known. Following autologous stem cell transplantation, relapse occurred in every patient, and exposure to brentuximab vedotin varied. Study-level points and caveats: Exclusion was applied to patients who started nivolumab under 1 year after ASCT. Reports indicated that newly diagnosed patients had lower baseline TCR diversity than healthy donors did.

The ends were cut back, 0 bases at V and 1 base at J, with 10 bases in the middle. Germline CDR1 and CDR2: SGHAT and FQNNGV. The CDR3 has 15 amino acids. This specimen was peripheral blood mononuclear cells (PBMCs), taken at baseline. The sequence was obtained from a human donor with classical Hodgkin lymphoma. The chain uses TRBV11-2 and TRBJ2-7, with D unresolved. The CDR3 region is CASSLDRFRSYEQYF. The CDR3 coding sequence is TGTGCCAGCAGCTTAGATAGGTTTAGATCCTACGAGCAGTACTTC.